The rows below give T cell receptor beta chains drawn from one sample of a study of blood T cell repertoires in COVID-19. Generated by immunoSEQ multiplex PCR, the TCRdb table keeps only in-frame clones and is missing some. The repertoire includes around 480,000 clones, 75% to 90% of them detected once, and around 0.64% sits in the top ten. Source material: PBMCs or T cells enriched from blood (not recorded which). These receptors were taken from a woman younger than 35 who had recovered from COVID-19. Both conserved end residues are part of each CDR3. The D gene is left open where the match is weak. For some rows the clone size is stated as once, few or many, or as a class when expanded; others skip it.

>.|.|TRBJ2-1|TRBV2
CASSPAEEQFF
TGTGCCAGCAGTCCCGCGGAGGAGCAGTTCTTC
>once|TRBD2|TRBJ2-7|TRBV19
CASSPTPVGGYAYEQYF
TGTGCCAGTAGCCCCACCCCAGTGGGGGGGTACGCCTACGAGCAGTACTTC
>.|TRBD2|TRBJ2-3|TRBV5-1
CASSREGGGDTQYF
TGCGCCAGCAGCCGGGAGGGGGGTGGAGATACGCAGTATTTT
>.|.|TRBJ1-4|TRBV11-2
CASSLVRATNEKLFF
TGTGCCAGCAGCTTAGTACGGGCAACTAATGAAAAACTGTTTTTT
>.|TRBD1|TRBJ1-5|TRBV4-1
CASSQEDRGIAQHF
TGCGCCAGCAGCCAAGAGGACAGGGGGATAGCCCAGCATTTT
>.|.|TRBJ1-2|TRBV28
CASTLTGSVGGYTF
TGTGCCAGCACTTTGACAGGATCTGTTGGAGGCTACACCTTC
>.|.|TRBJ1-4|TRBV16
CASSQTRGGLTNEKLFF
TGTGCCAGCAGCCAAACACGTGGCGGCCTAACTAATGAAAAACTGTTTTTT
>.|TRBD1|TRBJ1-2|TRBV19
CASSPGQGSLGYGYTF
TGTGCCAGTAGTCCAGGACAGGGCTCCCTAGGCTATGGCTACACCTTC
>.|.|TRBJ1-5|TRBV19
CASGYRDHSNQPQHF
TGTGCCAGTGGATACCGGGATCATAGCAATCAGCCCCAGCATTTT
>.|TRBD2|TRBJ2-5|TRBV3-1/TRBV3-2
CASSLASGGRETQYF
TGTGCCAGCAGCCTAGCTAGCGGGGGCAGGGAGACCCAGTACTTC
>.|.|TRBJ1-6|TRBV5-6
CASSRDSNSPLHF
TGTGCCAGCAGCCGTGACTCTAATTCACCCCTCCACTTT
>.|.|TRBJ2-7|TRBV6-6
CASTLTSSYEQYF
TGTGCCAGCACCCTGACTAGCTCCTACGAGCAGTACTTC
>.|.|TRBJ2-3|TRBV6-5
CASRPRGLLPDTQYF
TGTGCCAGCAGACCGCGGGGCCTTCTCCCGGATACGCAGTATTTT
>.|.|TRBJ2-5|TRBV9
CASSVVPEETQYF
TGTGCCAGCAGCGTAGTTCCTGAAGAGACCCAGTACTTC
>.|.|TRBJ2-2|TRBV7-9
CASSLEVRGLFF
TGTGCCAGCAGCTTAGAGGTCCGGGGGCTGTTTTTT
>.|TRBD1|TRBJ1-1|TRBV10-3
CAISPTGGNTEAFF
TGTGCCATCAGCCCGACAGGGGGCAACACTGAAGCTTTCTTT
>.|.|TRBJ2-1|TRBV7-9
CASSLDPNNEQFF
TGTGCCAGCAGCTTAGATCCAAACAATGAGCAGTTCTTC
>few|TRBD1|TRBJ2-7|TRBV5-1
CASSLGSGTGTYEQYF
TGCGCCAGCAGCTTGGGAAGTGGGACAGGAACCTACGAGCAGTACTTC
>.|.|TRBJ1-4|TRBV29-1
CSVEFGRDREKLFF
TGCAGCGTCGAATTCGGGCGAGACAGGGAAAAACTGTTTTTT
>.|.|TRBJ1-4|TRBV15
CATSTWGAATNEKLFF
TGTGCCACCAGCACCTGGGGAGCAGCAACTAATGAAAAACTGTTTTTT
>.|TRBD2|TRBJ2-3|TRBV2
CASRGTSGGPSTDTQYF
TGTGCCAGCAGGGGGACTAGCGGGGGCCCCAGCACAGATACGCAGTATTTT
>few|TRBD1|TRBJ2-5|TRBV3-1/TRBV3-2
CASSPYPGTVQETQYF
TGTGCCAGCAGCCCCTACCCCGGGACAGTCCAAGAGACCCAGTACTTC